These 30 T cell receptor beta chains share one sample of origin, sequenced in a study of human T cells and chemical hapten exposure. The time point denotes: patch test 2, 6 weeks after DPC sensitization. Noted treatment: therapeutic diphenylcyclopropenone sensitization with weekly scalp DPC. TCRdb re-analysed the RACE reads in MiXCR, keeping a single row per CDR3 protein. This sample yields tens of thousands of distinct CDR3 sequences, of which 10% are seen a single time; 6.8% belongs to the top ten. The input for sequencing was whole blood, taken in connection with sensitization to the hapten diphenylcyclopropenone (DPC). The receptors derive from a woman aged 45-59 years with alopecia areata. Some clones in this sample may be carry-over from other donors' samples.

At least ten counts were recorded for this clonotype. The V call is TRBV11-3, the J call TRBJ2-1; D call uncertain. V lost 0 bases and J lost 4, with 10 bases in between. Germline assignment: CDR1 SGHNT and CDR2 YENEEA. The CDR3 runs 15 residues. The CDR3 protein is CASSLEVGLYNEQFF. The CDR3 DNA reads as TGTGCCAGCAGCTTAGAGGTGGGCCTATACAATGAGCAGTTCTTC. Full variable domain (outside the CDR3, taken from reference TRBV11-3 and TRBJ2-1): EAGVVQSPRYKIIEKKQPVAFWCNPISGHNTLYWYLQNLGQGPELLIRYENEEAVDDSQLPKDRFSAERLKGVDSTLKIQPAELGDSAVYLCASSLEVGLYNEQFFGPGTRLTVL.

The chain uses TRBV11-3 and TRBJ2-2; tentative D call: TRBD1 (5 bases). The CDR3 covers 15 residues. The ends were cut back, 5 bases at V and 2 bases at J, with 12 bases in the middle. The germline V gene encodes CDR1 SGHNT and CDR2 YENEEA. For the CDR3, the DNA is TGTGCCAGCAGCCCCTCGACAGCTAACACCGGGGAGCTGTTTTTT. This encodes CASSPSTANTGELFF.

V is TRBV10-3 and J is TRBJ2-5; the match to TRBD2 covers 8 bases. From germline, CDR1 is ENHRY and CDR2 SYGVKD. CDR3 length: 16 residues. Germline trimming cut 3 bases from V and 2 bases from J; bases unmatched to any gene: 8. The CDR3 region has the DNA TGTGCCATCAGTGATACGGGGCCGGGAGGGCAAGAGACCCAGTACTTC. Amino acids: CAISDTGPGGQETQYF.

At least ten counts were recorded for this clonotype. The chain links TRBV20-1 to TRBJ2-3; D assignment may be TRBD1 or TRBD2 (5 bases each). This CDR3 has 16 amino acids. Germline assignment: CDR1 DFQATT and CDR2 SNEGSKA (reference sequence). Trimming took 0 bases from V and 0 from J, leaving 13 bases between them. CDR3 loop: CSARDQGTSSTDTQYF. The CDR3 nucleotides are TGCAGTGCTAGAGATCAAGGGACCTCTAGCACAGATACGCAGTATTTT.

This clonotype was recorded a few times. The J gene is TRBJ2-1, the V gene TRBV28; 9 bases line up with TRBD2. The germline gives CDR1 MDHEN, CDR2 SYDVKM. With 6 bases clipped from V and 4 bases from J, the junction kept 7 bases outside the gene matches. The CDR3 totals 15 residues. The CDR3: CASSLAGEGYNEQFF. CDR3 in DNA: TGTGCCAGCAGCTTAGCGGGAGAAGGGTACAATGAGCAGTTCTTC.

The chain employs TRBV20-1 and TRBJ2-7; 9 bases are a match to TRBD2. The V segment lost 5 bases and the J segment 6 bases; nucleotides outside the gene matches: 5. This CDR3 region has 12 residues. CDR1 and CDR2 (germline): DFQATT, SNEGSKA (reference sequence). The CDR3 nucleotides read TGCAGTGCTTCTAGCGGGATAAGCGAGCAGTACTTC. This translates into CSASSGISEQYF.

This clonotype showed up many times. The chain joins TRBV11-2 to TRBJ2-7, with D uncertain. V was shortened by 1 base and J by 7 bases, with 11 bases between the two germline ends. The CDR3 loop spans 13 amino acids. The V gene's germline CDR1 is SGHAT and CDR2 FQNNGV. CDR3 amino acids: CASSLVNVREQYF. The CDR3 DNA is TGTGCCAGCAGCTTAGTGAACGTCCGGGAGCAGTACTTC.

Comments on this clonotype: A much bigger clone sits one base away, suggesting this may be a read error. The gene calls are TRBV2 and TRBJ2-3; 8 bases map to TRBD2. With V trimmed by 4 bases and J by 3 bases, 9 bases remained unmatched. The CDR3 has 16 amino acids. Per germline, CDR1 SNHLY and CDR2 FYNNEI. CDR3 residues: CASSVPTSVNTDTQYF. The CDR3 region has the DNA TGTGCCAGCAGTGTTCCGACTAGCGTTAATACAGATACGCAGTATTTT.

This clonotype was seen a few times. The CDR3 nucleotides are TGTGCCAGCAGCCTAAATGAGAACACTGAAGCTTTCTTT. Amino acids: CASSLNENTEAFF. This sequence joins TRBV3-1 and TRBJ1-1, with D unclear. V shed 4 bases and J shed 1 base, with 7 bases lying between them. This CDR3 contains 13 residues. Germline assignment: CDR1 LGHDT and CDR2 YNNKEL (reference sequence).

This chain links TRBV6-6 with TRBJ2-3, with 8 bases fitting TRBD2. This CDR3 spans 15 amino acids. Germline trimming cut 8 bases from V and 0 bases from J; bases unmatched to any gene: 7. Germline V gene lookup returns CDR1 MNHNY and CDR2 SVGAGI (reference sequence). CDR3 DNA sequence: TGTGCCAGCTATCCGGGACTAGTTAGCACAGATACGCAGTATTTT. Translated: CASYPGLVSTDTQYF.

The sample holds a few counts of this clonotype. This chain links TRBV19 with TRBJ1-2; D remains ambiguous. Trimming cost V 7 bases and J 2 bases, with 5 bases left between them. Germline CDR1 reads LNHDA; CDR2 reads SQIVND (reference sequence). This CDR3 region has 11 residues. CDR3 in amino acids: CASMKNYGYTF. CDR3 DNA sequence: TGTGCCAGTATGAAGAACTATGGCTACACCTTC. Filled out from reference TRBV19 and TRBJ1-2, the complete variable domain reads DGGITQSPKYLFRKEGQNVTLSCEQNLNHDAMYWYRQDPGQGLRLIYYSQIVNDFQKGDIAEGYSVSREKKESFPLTVTSAQKNPTAFYLCASMKNYGYTFGSGTRLTVV.

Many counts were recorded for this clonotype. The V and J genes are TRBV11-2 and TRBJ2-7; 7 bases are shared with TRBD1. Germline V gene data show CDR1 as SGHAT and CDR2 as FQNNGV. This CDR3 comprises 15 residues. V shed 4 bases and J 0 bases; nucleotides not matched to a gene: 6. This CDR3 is CASSSQQGSSYEQYF. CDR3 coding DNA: TGTGCCAGCAGCTCCCAACAGGGGAGCTCCTACGAGCAGTACTTC.

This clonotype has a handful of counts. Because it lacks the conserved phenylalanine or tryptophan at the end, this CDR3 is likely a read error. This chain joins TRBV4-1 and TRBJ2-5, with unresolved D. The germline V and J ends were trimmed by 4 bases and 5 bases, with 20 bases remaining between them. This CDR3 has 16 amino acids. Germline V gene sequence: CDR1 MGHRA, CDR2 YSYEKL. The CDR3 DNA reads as TGCGCCAGCAGCCCAGTTTACGGAGCCCTGGGGGAGACCCAGTACTCC. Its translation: CASSPVYGALGETQYS.

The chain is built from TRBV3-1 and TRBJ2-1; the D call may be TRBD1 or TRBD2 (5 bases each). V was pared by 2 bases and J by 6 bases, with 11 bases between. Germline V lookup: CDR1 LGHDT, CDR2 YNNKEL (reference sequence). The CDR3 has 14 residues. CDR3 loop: CASSQTRGANEQFF. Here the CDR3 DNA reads TGTGCCAGCAGCCAAACCCGAGGGGCCAATGAGCAGTTCTTC.

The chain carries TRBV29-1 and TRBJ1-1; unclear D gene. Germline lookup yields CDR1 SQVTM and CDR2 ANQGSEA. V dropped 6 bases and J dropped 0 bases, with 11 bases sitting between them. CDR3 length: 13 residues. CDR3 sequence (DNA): TGCAGCGTAGGAGGGTCAGTGAACACTGAAGCTTTCTTT. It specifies CSVGGSVNTEAFF.

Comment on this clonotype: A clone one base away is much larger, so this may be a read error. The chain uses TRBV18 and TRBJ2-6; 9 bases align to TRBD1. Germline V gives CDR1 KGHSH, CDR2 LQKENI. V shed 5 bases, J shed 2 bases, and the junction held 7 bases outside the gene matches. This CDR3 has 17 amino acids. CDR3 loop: CASSSGTGTPGANVLTF. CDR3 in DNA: TGTGCCAGCTCATCCGGGACAGGGACCCCTGGGGCCAACGTCCTGACTTTC.

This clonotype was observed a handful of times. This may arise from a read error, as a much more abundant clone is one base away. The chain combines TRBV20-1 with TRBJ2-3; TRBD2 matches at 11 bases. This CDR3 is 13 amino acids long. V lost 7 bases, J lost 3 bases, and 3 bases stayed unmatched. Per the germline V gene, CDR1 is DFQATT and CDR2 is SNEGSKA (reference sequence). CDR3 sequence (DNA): TGCAGTGTCACTAGCGGGAGAACAGATACGCAGTATTTT. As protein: CSVTSGRTDTQYF.

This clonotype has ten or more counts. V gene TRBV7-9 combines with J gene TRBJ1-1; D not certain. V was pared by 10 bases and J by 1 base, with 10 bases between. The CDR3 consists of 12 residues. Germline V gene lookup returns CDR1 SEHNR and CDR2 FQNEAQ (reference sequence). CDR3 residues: CAIQGANTEAFF. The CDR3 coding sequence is TGTGCCATACAAGGTGCGAACACTGAAGCTTTCTTT.

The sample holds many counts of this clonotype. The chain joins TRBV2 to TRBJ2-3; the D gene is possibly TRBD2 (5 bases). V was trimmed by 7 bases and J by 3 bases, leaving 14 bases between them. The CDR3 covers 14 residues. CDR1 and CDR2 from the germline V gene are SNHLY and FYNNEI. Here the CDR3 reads CASKGSAWTDTQYF. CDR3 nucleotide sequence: TGTGCCAGCAAGGGTAGCGCCTGGACAGATACGCAGTATTTT.

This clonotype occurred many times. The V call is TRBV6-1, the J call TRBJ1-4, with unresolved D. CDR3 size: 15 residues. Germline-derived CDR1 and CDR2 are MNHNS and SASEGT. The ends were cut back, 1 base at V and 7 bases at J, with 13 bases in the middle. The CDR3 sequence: CASSEVWTDPEKLFF. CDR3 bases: TGTGCCAGCAGTGAAGTTTGGACCGACCCTGAAAAACTGTTTTTT.

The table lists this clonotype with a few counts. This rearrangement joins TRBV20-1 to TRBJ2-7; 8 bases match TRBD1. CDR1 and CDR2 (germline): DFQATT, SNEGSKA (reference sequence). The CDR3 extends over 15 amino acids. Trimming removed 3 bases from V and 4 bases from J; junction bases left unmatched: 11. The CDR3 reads CSASGFGQGVYEQYF. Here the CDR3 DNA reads TGCAGTGCTAGTGGATTTGGACAGGGCGTTTACGAGCAGTACTTC.

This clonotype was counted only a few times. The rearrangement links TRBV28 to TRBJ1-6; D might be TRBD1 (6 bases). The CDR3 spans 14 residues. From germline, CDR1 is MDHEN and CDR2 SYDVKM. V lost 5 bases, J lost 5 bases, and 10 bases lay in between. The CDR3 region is CASSLTGNNSPLHF. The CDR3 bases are TGTGCCAGCAGTCTTACAGGGAATAATTCACCCCTCCACTTT.

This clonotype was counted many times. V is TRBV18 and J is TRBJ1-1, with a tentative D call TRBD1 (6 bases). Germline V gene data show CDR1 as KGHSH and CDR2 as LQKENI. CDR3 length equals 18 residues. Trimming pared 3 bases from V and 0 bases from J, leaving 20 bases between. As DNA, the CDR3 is TGTGCCAGCTCACCGAGGGCGGCGACAGGAGTCATGAACACTGAAGCTTTCTTT. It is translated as CASSPRAATGVMNTEAFF.

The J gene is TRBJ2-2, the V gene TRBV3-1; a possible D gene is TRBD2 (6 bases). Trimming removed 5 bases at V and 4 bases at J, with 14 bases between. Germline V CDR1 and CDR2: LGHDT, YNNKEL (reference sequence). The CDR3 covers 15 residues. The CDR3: CASSLAAFGTGELFF. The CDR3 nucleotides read TGTGCCAGCAGCTTAGCGGCCTTTGGCACCGGGGAGCTGTTTTTT.

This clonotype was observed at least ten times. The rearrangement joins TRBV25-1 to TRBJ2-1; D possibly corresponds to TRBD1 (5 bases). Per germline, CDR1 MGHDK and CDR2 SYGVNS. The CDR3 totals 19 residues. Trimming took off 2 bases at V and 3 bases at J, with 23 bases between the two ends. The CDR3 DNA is TGTGCCAGCAGTGAAGGTTTAAGAAGGGAAGGGGCTTTCTACAATGAGCAGTTCTTC. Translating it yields CASSEGLRREGAFYNEQFF.

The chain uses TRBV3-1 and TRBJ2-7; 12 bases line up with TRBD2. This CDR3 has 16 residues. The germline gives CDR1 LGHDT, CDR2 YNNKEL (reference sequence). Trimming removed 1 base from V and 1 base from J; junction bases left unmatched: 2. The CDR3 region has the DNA TGTGCCAGCAGCCAAGGACTAGCGGGAGTTTCCTACGAGCAGTACTTC. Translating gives CASSQGLAGVSYEQYF.

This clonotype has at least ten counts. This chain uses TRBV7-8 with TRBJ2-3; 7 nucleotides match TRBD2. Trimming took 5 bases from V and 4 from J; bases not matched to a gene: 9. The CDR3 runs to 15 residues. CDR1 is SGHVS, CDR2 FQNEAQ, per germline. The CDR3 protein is CASSGWTRGADTQYF. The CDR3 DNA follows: TGTGCCAGCAGCGGATGGACTAGAGGCGCAGATACGCAGTATTTT.

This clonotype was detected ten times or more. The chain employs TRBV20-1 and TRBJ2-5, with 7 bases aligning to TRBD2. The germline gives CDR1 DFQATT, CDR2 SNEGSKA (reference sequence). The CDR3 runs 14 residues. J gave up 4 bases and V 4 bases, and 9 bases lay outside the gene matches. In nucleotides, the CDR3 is TGCAGTGCTATAAAGCGGGAAGTAGGAGAGACCCAGTACTTC. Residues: CSAIKREVGETQYF.

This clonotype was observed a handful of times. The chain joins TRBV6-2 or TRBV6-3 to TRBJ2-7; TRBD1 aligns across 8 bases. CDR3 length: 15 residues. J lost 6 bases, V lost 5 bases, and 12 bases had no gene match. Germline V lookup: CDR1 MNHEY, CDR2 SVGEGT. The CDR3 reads CASSPTGTGRSEQYF. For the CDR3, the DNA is TGTGCCAGCAGTCCTACCGGGACAGGACGGTCCGAGCAGTACTTC.

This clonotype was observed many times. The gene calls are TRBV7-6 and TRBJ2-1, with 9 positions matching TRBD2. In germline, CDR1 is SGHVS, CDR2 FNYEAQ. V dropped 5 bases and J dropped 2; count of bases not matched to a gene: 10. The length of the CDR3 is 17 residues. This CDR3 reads CASSRSLAGLPYNEQFF. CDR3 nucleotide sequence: TGTGCCAGCAGCCGGTCCCTAGCGGGACTCCCCTACAATGAGCAGTTCTTC.